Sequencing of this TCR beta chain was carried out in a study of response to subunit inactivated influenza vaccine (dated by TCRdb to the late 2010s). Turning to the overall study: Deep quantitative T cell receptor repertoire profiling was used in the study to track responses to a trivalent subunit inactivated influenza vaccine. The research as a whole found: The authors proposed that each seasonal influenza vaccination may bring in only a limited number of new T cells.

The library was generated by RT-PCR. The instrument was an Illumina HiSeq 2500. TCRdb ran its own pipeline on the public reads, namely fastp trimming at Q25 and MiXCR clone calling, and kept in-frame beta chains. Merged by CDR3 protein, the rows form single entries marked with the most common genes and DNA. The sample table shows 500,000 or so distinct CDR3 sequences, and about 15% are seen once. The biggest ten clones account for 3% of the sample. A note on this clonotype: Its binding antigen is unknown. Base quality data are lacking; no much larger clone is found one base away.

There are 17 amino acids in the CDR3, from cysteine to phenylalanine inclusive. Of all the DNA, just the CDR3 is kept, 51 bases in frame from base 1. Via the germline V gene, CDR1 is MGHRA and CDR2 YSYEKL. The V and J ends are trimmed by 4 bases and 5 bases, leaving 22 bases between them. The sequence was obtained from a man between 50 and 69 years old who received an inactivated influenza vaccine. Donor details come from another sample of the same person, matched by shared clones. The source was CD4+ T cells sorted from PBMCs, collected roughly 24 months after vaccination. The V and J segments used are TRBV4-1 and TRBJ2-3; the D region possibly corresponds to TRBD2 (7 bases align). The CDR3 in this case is CASSPVGRGKGGDTQYF. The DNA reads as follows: TGCGCCAGCAGCCCCGTGGGGCGGGGGAAAGGGGGAGATACGCAGTATTTT.